This T cell receptor (beta chain) was obtained from a study of blood T cell repertoires in COVID-19. At the level of the study: COVID-19 samples, acute and convalescent, were from the United States, Italy and Spain.

Cohorts were assigned according to the clinical history that participants reported. TCRdb keeps only in-frame clones here, not all; method: immunoSEQ multiplex PCR. The sample has 200,000 to 250,000 clones, roughly nine tenths seen once. Germline assignment: CDR1 MDHEN and CDR2 SYDVKM. The length of the CDR3 is 13 residues. V lost 7 bases and J 5 bases, leaving 9 bases between the germline ends. The source material was PBMCs or T cells enriched from blood (not recorded which). The chain combines TRBV28 with TRBJ1-6; unclear D gene. This TCR derives from a woman aged 45-59 years in a cohort exposed to, infected with or recovered from COVID-19 (not recorded which). The DNA of the CDR3 is TGTGCCAGCACCGGGGTAAATAATTCACCCCTCCACTTT. It translates to CASTGVNNSPLHF.